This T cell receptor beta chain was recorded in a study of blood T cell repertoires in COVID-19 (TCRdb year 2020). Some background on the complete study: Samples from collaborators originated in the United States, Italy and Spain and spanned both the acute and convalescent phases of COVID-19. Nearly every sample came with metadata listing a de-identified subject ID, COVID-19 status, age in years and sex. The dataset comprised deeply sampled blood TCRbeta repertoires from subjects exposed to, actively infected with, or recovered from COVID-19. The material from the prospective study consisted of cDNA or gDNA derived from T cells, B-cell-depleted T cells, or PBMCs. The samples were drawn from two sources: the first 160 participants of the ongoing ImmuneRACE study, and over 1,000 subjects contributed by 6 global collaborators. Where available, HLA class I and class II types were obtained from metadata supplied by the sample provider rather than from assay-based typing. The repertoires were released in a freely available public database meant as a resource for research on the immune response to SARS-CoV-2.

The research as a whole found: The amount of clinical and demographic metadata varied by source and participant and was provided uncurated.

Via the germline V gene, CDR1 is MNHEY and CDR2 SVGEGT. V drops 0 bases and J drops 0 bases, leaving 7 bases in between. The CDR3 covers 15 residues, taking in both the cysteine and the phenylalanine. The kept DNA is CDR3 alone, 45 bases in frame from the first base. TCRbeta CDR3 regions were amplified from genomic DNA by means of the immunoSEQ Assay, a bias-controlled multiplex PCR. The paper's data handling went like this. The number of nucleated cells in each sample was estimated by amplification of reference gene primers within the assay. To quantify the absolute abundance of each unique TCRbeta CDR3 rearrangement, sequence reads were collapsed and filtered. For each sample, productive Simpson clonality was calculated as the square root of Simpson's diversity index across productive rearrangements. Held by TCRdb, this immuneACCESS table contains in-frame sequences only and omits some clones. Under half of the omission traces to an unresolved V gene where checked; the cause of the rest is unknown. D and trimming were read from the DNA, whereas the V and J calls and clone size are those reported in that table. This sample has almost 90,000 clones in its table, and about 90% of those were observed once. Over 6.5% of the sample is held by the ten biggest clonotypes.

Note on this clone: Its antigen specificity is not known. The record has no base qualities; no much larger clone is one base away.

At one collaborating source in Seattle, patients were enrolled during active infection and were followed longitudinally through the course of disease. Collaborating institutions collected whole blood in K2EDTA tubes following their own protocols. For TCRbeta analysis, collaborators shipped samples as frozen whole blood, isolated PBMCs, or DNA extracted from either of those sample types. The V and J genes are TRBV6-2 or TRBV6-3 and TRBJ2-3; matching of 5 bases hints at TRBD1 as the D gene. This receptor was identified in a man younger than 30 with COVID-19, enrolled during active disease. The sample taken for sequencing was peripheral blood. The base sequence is TGTGCCAGCAGTTACTCCGACAGAAGCACAGATACGCAGTATTTT. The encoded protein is CASSYSDRSTDTQYF.